Listed below are T cell receptor beta chains from one sample, sequenced in a study of blood T cell repertoires in COVID-19. The method was immunoSEQ multiplex PCR; TCRdb's version includes in-frame clones alone and lacks a portion of them. Among about 180,000 clones listed, 85% to 90% were seen once. Sequenced: peripheral blood. Receptor source: a woman aged 65 to 85 with COVID-19, enrolled during active disease. Both conserved end residues are part of each CDR3. A D gene is named only where the DNA matches it firmly. Size tells how often a clone was seen (once, few, many) or the class of an expanded clone, and some rows leave it out.

size,J,D,V,DNA,CDR3
NA,TRBJ1-1,NA,TRBV10-3,TGTGCCATCAGTGACCTCCCGAGAGGGACAACTGAAGCTTTCTTT,CAISDLPRGTTEAFF
NA,TRBJ1-5,NA,TRBV12-3/TRBV12-4,TGTGCCAGCAGTTTGAGTGATCAGCCCCAGCATTTT,CASSLSDQPQHF
few,TRBJ1-1,NA,TRBV5-1,TGCGCCAGCAGCTTGCAGGGGTACACTGAAGCTTTCTTT,CASSLQGYTEAFF
NA,TRBJ1-2,TRBD1,TRBV6-5,TGTGCCAGCAGGAGACGGGACAGGACCTATGGCTACACCTTC,CASRRRDRTYGYTF
few,TRBJ2-2,TRBD1,TRBV2,TGTGCCAGCAGTGACCGGGACAGGGCGGACACCGGGGAGCTGTTTTTT,CASSDRDRADTGELFF
few,TRBJ2-5,NA,TRBV6-5,TGTGCCACCCAGGGGGGCCGGGGGTACCAAGAGACCCAGTACTTC,CATQGGRGYQETQYF
NA,TRBJ1-1,NA,TRBV28,TGTGCCAGCAGTCCCCCCGGGGTAAACACTGAAGCTTTCTTT,CASSPPGVNTEAFF
NA,TRBJ2-1,NA,TRBV4-1,TGCGCCAGCAGCCAAGAGGGGTCTAGCGTTTACAATGAGCAGTTCTTC,CASSQEGSSVYNEQFF
NA,TRBJ2-6,NA,TRBV29-1,TGCAGCGTTGAAGATCGAGGCAGTTCGGGCTCTGGGGCCAACGTCCTGACTTTC,CSVEDRGSSGSGANVLTF
once,TRBJ2-3,NA,TRBV5-1,TGCGCCAGCAGCTTGGGCAGCGCAGATACGCAGTATTTT,CASSLGSADTQYF
NA,TRBJ2-2,NA,TRBV7-7,TGTGCTAGCAGCTTCACAGGGGAGGCCACCGGGGAGCTGTTTTTT,CASSFTGEATGELFF
NA,TRBJ1-4,NA,TRBV28,TGTGCCAGCAGTGGGGACTCTATCAATGAAAAACTGTTTTTT,CASSGDSINEKLFF
NA,TRBJ1-5,NA,TRBV18,TGTGCCAGCTCACGGGACACTCTGAGCAATCAGCCCCAGCATTTT,CASSRDTLSNQPQHF
NA,TRBJ2-5,NA,TRBV15,TGTGCCACCAGCGGAACAGGGTACAAAGAGACCCAGTACTTC,CATSGTGYKETQYF